One sample yielded the 8 T cell receptor beta chains listed below, sequenced in a study of T cell changes during pregnancy in multiple sclerosis. TCRdb keeps only in-frame clones here, not all; method: immunoSEQ multiplex PCR. This repertoire shows about 110,000 clones, roughly 92% found once; its top ten account for approximately 1.6%. The sample here was peripheral blood, taken after pregnancy. The receptor set was obtained from a female donor with multiple sclerosis, enrolled in a pregnancy study.

The V call is TRBV2, the J call TRBJ1-2; D ambiguous. Trimming stripped 5 bases from V and 1 base from J, with 11 bases between. Per the germline V gene, CDR1 is SNHLY and CDR2 is FYNNEI. CDR3 size: 14 residues. In nucleotides, the CDR3 is TGTGCCAGCAGTTGGAGGCCGGATAACTATGGCTACACCTTC. Encoded protein: CASSWRPDNYGYTF.

As for this clone: Within the sample, other DNA sequences also encode this same CDR3. The chain couples TRBV19 to TRBJ2-7; TRBD2 is a possible D gene (6 bases). Germline CDR1 and CDR2: LNHDA and SQIVND (reference sequence). Trimming stripped 3 bases from V and 7 bases from J, with 7 bases between. The CDR3 sequence is 11 residues long. In DNA, the CDR3 is TGTGCCAGTAGTATCGGAGGGGAGCAGTACTTC. Its translation: CASSIGGEQYF.

V is TRBV5-6 and J is TRBJ1-5, with D perhaps matching TRBD1 (6 bases). This CDR3 spans 16 amino acids. Trimming pared 4 bases from V and 2 bases from J, leaving 16 bases between. Germline CDR1 SGHDT, CDR2 YYEEEE. CDR3 nucleotides: TGTGCCAGCAGCCGGGGGGCGGAAAGGGGCAATCAGCCCCAGCATTTT. Protein product: CASSRGAERGNQPQHF.

J is TRBJ2-7 and V is TRBV6-5; D is perhaps TRBD1 (6 bases). Trimming cost V 6 bases and J 0 bases, with 15 bases left between them. The CDR3 is made up of 15 amino acids. In germline, CDR1 is MNHEY, CDR2 SVGAGI. Here the CDR3 reads CASSPGGQLSYEQYF. DNA of the CDR3: TGTGCCAGCAGCCCAGGTGGACAGCTCTCCTACGAGCAGTACTTC.

Here the CDR3 reads CASSFRNSPLHF. The CDR3 bases are TGTGCCAGCAGCTTCAGGAATTCACCCCTCCACTTT. The chain combines TRBV5-4 with TRBJ1-6; D call uncertain. This CDR3 contains 12 residues. The V end was cut by 2 bases, the J end by 7 bases, with 4 bases between. Germline-derived CDR1 and CDR2 are SGHNT and YYREEE (reference sequence).

The chain employs TRBV9 and TRBJ2-3, with TRBD2 as a possible D gene (5 bases). The germline V and J ends were trimmed by 0 bases and 0 bases, with 5 bases remaining between them. The CDR3 contains 14 residues. Germline V lookup: CDR1 SGDLS, CDR2 YYNGEE. CDR3 sequence reads: CASSVAGSTDTQYF. CDR3 bases: TGTGCCAGCAGCGTAGCGGGGAGCACAGATACGCAGTATTTT.

The V and J genes are TRBV7-3 and TRBJ1-3; a possible D gene is TRBD1 (5 bases). Trimming took off 4 bases at V and 0 bases at J, with 10 bases between the two ends. Germline V gives CDR1 SGHTA, CDR2 FQGTGA. The CDR3 is 15 residues long. The CDR3 DNA is TGTGCCAGCAGCTCCAACGGGGGCTCTGGAAACACCATATATTTT. It is translated as CASSSNGGSGNTIYF.

J is TRBJ1-5 and V is TRBV27, with D tentatively TRBD1 (6 bases). The CDR3 loop spans 12 amino acids. CDR1 and CDR2 from the germline V gene are MNHEY and SMNVEV (reference sequence). V lost 6 bases and J lost 4, with 7 bases in between. The DNA for the CDR3 is TGTGCCAGCAGGCAGGGGAATCAGCCCCAGCATTTT. It specifies CASRQGNQPQHF.